These 10 T cell receptor beta chains were all obtained from the same sample, sequenced in a study of cytomegalovirus exposure and HLA in healthy donors. Researchers ran the PCR with 60 Vbeta and 13 Jbeta primers. Some clones are missing from TCRdb's copy, which holds only in-frame ones; the method was immunoSEQ multiplex PCR. The profile shows approximately 120,000 clones, about a sixth of them singletons. The sample was PBMCs. The receptors were gathered from a female donor in good health and CMV-seropositive.

The CDR3 coding sequence is TGTGCCAGCAGTTTAGGAGGGGGCGGTCACTATGGCTACACCTTC. Translated: CASSLGGGGHYGYTF. V and J are TRBV28 and TRBJ1-2; 7 nucleotides line up with TRBD1. The germline V gene has CDR1 MDHEN and CDR2 SYDVKM. This CDR3 is 15 amino acids long. The trim removed 2 bases at V and 3 bases at J, leaving 6 bases unmatched.

This clone has only a few counts. V is TRBV27 and J is TRBJ2-7; D might be TRBD2 (7 bases). From germline, CDR1 is MNHEY and CDR2 SMNVEV (reference sequence). The ends were cut back, 6 bases at V and 3 bases at J, with 24 bases in the middle. The CDR3 has 17 amino acids. CDR3 amino acids: CASRGRGLAAGFYEQYF. DNA of the CDR3: TGTGCCAGCAGGGGCCGGGGGCTAGCGGCGGGGTTCTACGAGCAGTACTTC.

The sample holds a few counts of this clone. The junction departs from the called germline gene at one end, perhaps through a read error. The CDR3 here is CASNIQGGRAYSEQFF. The CDR3 DNA sequence: TGTGCCAGCAATATACAGGGCGGGAGGGCCTACAGTGAGCAGTTCTTC. This chain connects TRBV28 to TRBJ2-1; 9 bases agree with TRBD2. The germline V gene encodes CDR1 MDHEN and CDR2 SYDVKM. The CDR3 has 16 amino acids.

This clone came up a few times. This sequence joins TRBV5-1 and TRBJ1-1; TRBD1 matches 7 bases. There are 12 residues in the CDR3. Germline loops: CDR1 SGHRS, CDR2 YFSETQ. The V and J ends lost 4 bases and 8 bases, in that order; junction bases with no gene match: 5. This CDR3 is CASSQDREEAFF. CDR3 coding DNA: TGCGCCAGCAGCCAAGACAGGGAGGAAGCTTTCTTT.

This rearrangement joins TRBV7-2 to TRBJ2-3; 7 positions match TRBD2. The V gene end was trimmed by 5 bases and the J gene end by 2 bases; junction bases not matched to a gene: 7. The CDR3 length is 15 residues. Germline loops: CDR1 SGHTA, CDR2 FQGNSA. The DNA for the CDR3 is TGTGCCAGCAGCGGCGTGGCGGGAGCCACAGATACGCAGTATTTT. Its translation is CASSGVAGATDTQYF.

This clone has just a few counts. This chain joins TRBV20-1 and TRBJ2-5; D gene ambiguous. The CDR3 covers 11 residues. Trimming took off 6 bases at V and 4 bases at J, with 9 bases between the two ends. Looked up from germline, CDR1 is DFQATT and CDR2 is SNEGSKA (reference sequence). CDR3 sequence: CSAELGETQYF. CDR3 coding DNA: TGCAGTGCAGAGCTAGGAGAGACCCAGTACTTC.

The chain employs TRBV6-1 and TRBJ1-2, with D unclear. The CDR3 runs 13 residues. The germline CDR1 and CDR2 sequences are MNHNS and SASEGT. The V gene lost 6 bases and the J gene lost 0 bases, with 8 bases spanning the gap. This CDR3 reads CASRESSNYGYTF. The CDR3 DNA sequence: TGTGCCAGCAGGGAGTCATCTAACTATGGCTACACCTTC.

The sample holds a few counts of this clone. V and J are TRBV5-1 and TRBJ1-1; possibly TRBD1 for D (5 bases). The ends were cut back, 4 bases at V and 6 bases at J, with 16 bases in the middle. The germline CDR1 and CDR2 sequences are SGHRS and YFSETQ. The CDR3 runs 14 residues. This CDR3 is CASSAREAGPEAFF. CDR3 nucleotide sequence: TGCGCCAGCAGCGCCCGAGAGGCGGGACCTGAAGCTTTCTTT.

DNA of the CDR3: TGTGCCAGCAGCCCAAGGGGGGGCTACGAGCAGTACTTC. Its translation is CASSPRGGYEQYF. This chain connects TRBV4-2 to TRBJ2-7; TRBD2 is a possible D gene (7 bases). Trimming took off 4 bases at V and 3 bases at J, with 10 bases between the two ends. Germline V lookup: CDR1 LGHNA, CDR2 YNFKEQ. The CDR3 sequence is 13 residues long.

The CDR3 coding sequence is TGTGCCAGCAGTGGCGTGACTGTTGTCTATGGCTACACCTTC. Its translation is CASSGVTVVYGYTF. The V call is TRBV2, the J call TRBJ1-2; D is ambiguous. The CDR3 has 14 amino acids. With 4 bases removed from V and 4 bases from J, the gap between germline ends came to 13 bases. The germline V gene encodes CDR1 SNHLY and CDR2 FYNNEI.